The clone carrying this T cell receptor (beta chain) was picked up one time. The antigen is undetermined. This record comes from a study of identical twins. Notes on the study in general: Beta clonotypes that were abundant in cord blood contained fewer insertions, a pattern absent from memory repertoires. Where beta out-of-frame sequences were concerned, excess twin sharing was weaker.

MiXCR, run by TCRdb on the 5' RACE reads, gives a single entry per CDR3 protein. The top ten hold about 0.25% of the sample, which has 1,800,000 or so distinct CDR3 sequences, less than 40% seen once. The CDR3 runs 16 residues. V dropped 0 bases and J dropped 0; count of bases not matched to a gene: 0. In germline, CDR1 is SGHDN, CDR2 FVKESK. The chain uses TRBV14 and TRBJ2-2, with 8 nucleotides matching TRBD1. The sequence was obtained from a newborn girl in good health. The specimen was cord blood. The CDR3, as DNA: TGTGCCAGCAGCCAAGAGACAGGGGCGAACACCGGGGAGCTGTTTTTT. This encodes CASSQETGANTGELFF.